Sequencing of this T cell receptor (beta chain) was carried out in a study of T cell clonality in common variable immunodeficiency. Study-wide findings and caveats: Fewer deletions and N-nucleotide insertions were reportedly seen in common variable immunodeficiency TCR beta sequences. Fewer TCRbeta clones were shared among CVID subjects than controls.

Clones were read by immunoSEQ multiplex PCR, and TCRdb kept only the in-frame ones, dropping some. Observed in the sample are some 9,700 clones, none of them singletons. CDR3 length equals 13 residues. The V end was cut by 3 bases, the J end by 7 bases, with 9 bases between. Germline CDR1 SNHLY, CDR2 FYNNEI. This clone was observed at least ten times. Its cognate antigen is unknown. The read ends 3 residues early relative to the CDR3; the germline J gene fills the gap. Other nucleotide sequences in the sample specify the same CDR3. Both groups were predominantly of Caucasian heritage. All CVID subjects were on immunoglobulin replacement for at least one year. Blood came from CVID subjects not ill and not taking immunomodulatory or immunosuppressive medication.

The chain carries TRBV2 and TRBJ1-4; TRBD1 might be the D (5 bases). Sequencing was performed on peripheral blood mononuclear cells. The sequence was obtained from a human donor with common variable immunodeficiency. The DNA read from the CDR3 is TGTGCCAGCAGTGATGGGAGGGGTGAAAAA. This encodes CASSDGRGEK. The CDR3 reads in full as CASSDGRGEKLFF.